Below are 13 T cell receptor beta chains sequenced from a single sample in a study of blood T cell repertoires in COVID-19 (dated by TCRdb to 2018 to 2020). To prepare the library, the immunoSEQ multiplex PCR assay was applied. Drawn from immuneACCESS, this table holds only the in-frame rearrangements with V and J called that TCRdb kept. Clones are partly lost; checked studies trace under half to an unresolved V gene and leave the rest unexplained. The sample has under 55,000 clones on record, approximately 90% of them singletons. The ten largest account for 9.6% of the sample. Sample: peripheral blood. The receptor source for this set is a woman older than 75 with active COVID-19.

The V gene is TRBV6-5, the J gene TRBJ1-6; no firm D call. The V end was cut by 4 bases, the J end by 13 bases, with 20 bases between. Per the germline V gene, CDR1 is MNHEY and CDR2 is SVGAGI. The CDR3 runs 15 residues. The CDR3 region is CASSSRTPADRPLHF. In nucleotides, the CDR3 is TGTGCCAGCAGTTCCCGCACGCCCGCGGATCGTCCCCTCCACTTT.

The chain recombines TRBV19 with TRBJ2-3, with 9 bases aligning to TRBD1. The V gene's germline CDR1 is LNHDA and CDR2 SQIVND (reference sequence). CDR3 length: 16 amino acids. V gave up 1 base and J gave up 0 bases; unmatched junction bases: 2. CDR3 in DNA: TGTGCCAGTAGTATAGGGGGGACAGGGAGCACAGATACGCAGTATTTT. Translated, it gives CASSIGGTGSTDTQYF. The complete variable domain, with remaining parts taken from reference TRBV19 and TRBJ2-3, reads DGGITQSPKYLFRKEGQNVTLSCEQNLNHDAMYWYRQDPGQGLRLIYYSQIVNDFQKGDIAEGYSVSREKKESFPLTVTSAQKNPTAFYLCASSIGGTGSTDTQYFGPGTRLTVL.

The chain is built from TRBV2 and TRBJ2-3; the D gene is possibly TRBD2 (6 bases). Germline loops: CDR1 SNHLY, CDR2 FYNNEI. The CDR3 extends over 14 amino acids. The V and J ends lost 3 bases and 1 base respectively, with 8 bases between them. CDR3 nucleotide sequence: TGTGCCAGCAGTGAGGGACTGGGCACAGATACGCAGTATTTT. Protein: CASSEGLGTDTQYF.

This clone was recorded a few times. This sequence joins TRBV7-3 and TRBJ1-6; TRBD1 matches 7 bases. This CDR3 is 15 amino acids long. V lost 1 base to trimming and J lost 10 bases; unmatched junction nucleotides: 7. CDR1 is SGHTA and CDR2 is FQGTGA in the germline V gene. The CDR3 DNA reads TGTGCCAGCAGCTTAATCCCAGGGGGTGGCTCACCCCTCCACTTT. Its translation is CASSLIPGGGSPLHF.

The rearrangement uses TRBV18 and TRBJ1-6, with TRBD1 matching over 10 bases. This CDR3 comprises 14 residues. The J segment lost 6 bases and the V segment lost 4 bases, leaving 0 bases of the junction unmatched. CDR1 is KGHSH, CDR2 LQKENI, per germline. In DNA, the CDR3 is TGTGCCAGCTCACGGGACAGGGGTAATTCACCCCTCCACTTT. Encoded protein: CASSRDRGNSPLHF.

The chain has TRBV21-1 and TRBJ2-5; TRBD1, as called in the table, went unchecked against the DNA. TRBV21-1 is tagged as a pseudogene. The CDR3 is made up of 14 amino acids. CDR3 loop: CASSLWDRVGTQYF. The CDR3 nucleotides read TGTGCCAGCAGCCTTTGGGACAGGGTGGGGACCCAGTACTTC.

This clone was detected only a few times. The J gene is TRBJ1-1, the V gene TRBV27; the D is unclear. The length of the CDR3 is 16 residues. V dropped 4 bases and J dropped 0 bases, with 15 bases sitting between them. From germline, CDR1 is MNHEY and CDR2 SMNVEV (reference sequence). The CDR3 reads CASSSGPLSMNTEAFF. The CDR3 nucleotides are TGTGCCAGCAGTTCAGGCCCCCTAAGTATGAACACTGAAGCTTTCTTT.

The table lists this clone with a count of one. This rearrangement joins TRBV5-4 to TRBJ1-3; D ambiguous. From germline, CDR1 is SGHNT and CDR2 YYREEE (reference sequence). The germline V and J ends were trimmed by 1 base and 4 bases, with 6 bases remaining between them. The CDR3 contains 13 residues. CDR3 sequence: CASSLSYGNTIYF. The CDR3 region has the DNA TGTGCCAGCAGCTTGTCCTACGGAAACACCATATATTTT.

This clone was seen once. The chain links TRBV11-2 to TRBJ2-7; TRBD1 matches at 8 bases. V shed 5 bases and J 6 bases; nucleotides not matched to a gene: 12. Per the germline V gene, CDR1 is SGHAT and CDR2 is FQNNGV. CDR3 size: 15 residues. The CDR3 nucleotides are TGTGCCAGCAGCCCCAAGACAGGGGTGGGGAGCGAGCAGTACTTC. Protein sequence: CASSPKTGVGSEQYF.

This clone occurred once. The gene calls are TRBV6-5 and TRBJ1-2; 9 bases line up with TRBD1. V gave up 5 bases and J gave up 7 bases; unmatched junction bases: 11. The CDR3 is 15 amino acids. Per the germline V gene, CDR1 is MNHEY and CDR2 is SVGAGI. The CDR3 region is CASSPLRTGGAGYTF. CDR3 nucleotides: TGTGCCAGCAGTCCCCTTCGAACAGGGGGCGCTGGCTACACCTTC.

CDR3 DNA sequence: TGTGCCAGCACCAGACCAGCAGGCAATGAGCAGTTCTTC. Amino acids: CASTRPAGNEQFF. V usage is TRBV6-6 and J usage is TRBJ2-1; D unclear. Deletions cut 7 bases from V and 6 bases from J, with 13 bases between. Germline CDR1 reads MNHNY; CDR2 reads SVGAGI (reference sequence). This CDR3 contains 13 residues.

V is TRBV19 and J is TRBJ1-5; no firm D call. The length of the CDR3 is 14 residues. V was trimmed by 4 bases and J by 1 base, leaving 8 bases between them. Looked up from germline, CDR1 is LNHDA and CDR2 is SQIVND (reference sequence). CDR3 nucleotides: TGTGCCAGTAGTACGCGGTCCAGCAATCAGCCCCAGCATTTT. Its protein product is CASSTRSSNQPQHF. Supplemented by reference TRBV19 and TRBJ1-5, the full variable domain reads DGGITQSPKYLFRKEGQNVTLSCEQNLNHDAMYWYRQDPGQGLRLIYYSQIVNDFQKGDIAEGYSVSREKKESFPLTVTSAQKNPTAFYLCASSTRSSNQPQHFGDGTRLSIL.

The chain carries TRBV6-5 and TRBJ2-7; 10 positions match TRBD2. Unmatched junction bases numbered 6, after V lost 6 bases and J lost 1 base. There are 15 residues in the CDR3. Germline loops: CDR1 MNHEY, CDR2 SVGAGI. The CDR3 spells CASRLGTSVSYEQYF. The CDR3 DNA reads TGTGCCAGCAGACTCGGGACTAGCGTATCCTACGAGCAGTACTTC.